This T cell receptor (beta chain) was observed in a study of OX40 agonist ivuxolimab in advanced cancers. Study-wide findings and caveats: The specificity for antigen of the expanded peripheral T cells was not determined.

Sequencing used immunoSEQ multiplex PCR; TCRdb keeps in-frame clones, though not all of them. The sample holds roughly 24,000 clones, roughly 84% seen once. Details on this clone: Its antigen is not identified.

Trimming left V 4 bases short and J 1 base short, with 7 bases between. The CDR3 totals 13 residues. The germline CDR1 and CDR2 sequences are LNHDA and SQIVND (reference sequence). The chain recombines TRBV19 with TRBJ1-1; D is uncertain. This TCR was recovered from an adult with an advanced solid tumor such as melanoma, head and neck, liver or kidney cancer. Source: CD4+ or CD8+ T cells sorted from blood, taken in a trial of the OX40 agonist ivuxolimab. The CDR3 DNA follows: TGTGCCAGTAGTACCCTTCAGAACACTGAAGCTTTCTTT. Translation: CASSTLQNTEAFF.